This T cell receptor (beta chain) came from a study of T cells after yellow fever vaccination (dated by TCRdb to about 2019). About the study as a whole: Libraries from fractions with low cell numbers were prepared with the SMART-Seq v4 Ultra Low Input RNA kit. To follow T-cell clones before and after primary and booster YFV17D yellow fever vaccination, bulk TCR alpha and beta repertoires were sequenced over time. Two healthy male donors, one aged 18 to 30 and one aged 30 to 40 years, were included in the cohort. Bulk PBMC replicates and cell subsets were isolated from blood drawn at multiple timepoints before and after both primary and secondary immunization. On the study overall, not on this receptor specifically: Because only a couple of donors were included in the study, the extent to which the findings can be generalized is limited. A small share of clonotypes occurred in both CD4 and CD8 compartments, likely arising from convergent recombination. Because abundant contaminating clonotypes from the bulk population could be contained in FACS-sorted repertoires, computational filtering was required. The secondary T-cell response was found to be weaker but faster than the primary response, with a peak reached on day 5 rather than on day 15. Most clones expanded after primary vaccination were re-detected after the booster (about 95% of CD4 and approximately 85% of CD8), suggesting broad memory maintenance.

TCR cDNA was synthesized by 5'RACE template switching, which introduced a universal primer site and unique molecular identifiers. Priming of cDNA synthesis was performed from both the TCR alpha and TCR beta constant segments. Library amplification involved two PCR steps, and the second step added sample barcodes and sequencing adapters. Sequencing of libraries was done on Illumina HiSeq 2500 (2x100 bp) or NovaSeq (2x150 bp). The study's own analysis went as follows. Demultiplexing of reads and collapsing into UMI consensus sequences were performed with MIGEC, and V(D)J alignment was carried out with MiXCR. Using edgeR on replicate PBMC samples, clonotypes were called vaccine-responding if FDR was below 0.01 and the log2 fold change was above 5 up to day 15. CD4 or CD8 identity was assigned to each bulk clonotype according to whether the clonotype was present at higher abundance in the sequenced CD4 repertoire or the sequenced CD8 repertoire. In TCRdb, the public reads were trimmed at Q25 with fastp and aligned with MiXCR, with productive beta chains retained. Each entry merges the rows of one CDR3 protein and shows their most common DNA and genes. The V and J calls, along with clone size, are taken from TCRdb and not from the paper's own processing. The sample table records 600,000 to 750,000 distinct CDR3 sequences; about 12% of these occur just once. More than 13% of the sample lies in the top ten.

There are 16 amino acids in the CDR3, from cysteine to phenylalanine inclusive. This entry keeps only the CDR3 DNA: 48 bases, framed from base 1. The V end loses 1 base and the J end loses 2 bases, and a stretch of 12 bases separates them. On this clonotype itself: The specificity of this receptor is unknown. Base qualities are not provided; no much larger clone lies one nucleotide away.

The treatment or condition label on this specimen signifies: live attenuated yellow fever vaccine strain. At each blood-draw timepoint, two biological replicates of bulk PBMCs were obtained. PBMCs were isolated from peripheral blood using a standard Ficoll-Paque protocol. TriZol was used to extract RNA from bulk PBMCs, CD4 and CD8 fractions, and dextramer-positive and dextramer-negative fractions. This TCR came from a man younger than 45 who received the YFV17D yellow fever vaccine. The chain was built from TRBV12-3 or TRBV12-4 and TRBJ2-1; possibly the D gene is TRBD2, per 6 matching bases. Sequenced here: PBMCs, sampled on the day of the yellow fever booster vaccination. CDR3 protein: CASSLGGVPPYNEQFF. The bases read TGTGCCAGCAGTTTAGGCGGGGTCCCCCCCTACAATGAGCAGTTCTTC.